Listed here are 20 T cell receptor beta chains from one sample, sequenced in a study of immune characterization of retroperitoneal liposarcoma. One entry per CDR3 protein results from TCRdb running MiXCR on the PCR reads. The sample has several thousand distinct CDR3 sequences, over 40% seen once. The sample was tumor tissue. The receptors here all came from a male donor with retroperitoneal liposarcoma.

A few counts support this clonotype. The chain recombines TRBV7-2 with TRBJ2-5, with 10 bases aligning to TRBD2. This CDR3 comprises 15 residues. Germline assignment: CDR1 SGHTA and CDR2 FQGNSA. V lost 1 base to trimming and J lost 7 bases; unmatched junction nucleotides: 6. Here the CDR3 reads CASSLGSGRAGTQYF. The CDR3 bases are TGTGCCAGCAGCTTAGGGAGCGGGAGGGCCGGGACCCAGTACTTC.

This clonotype has more than one count but fewer than ten. This CDR3 is CASSWAQDTQYF. CDR3 bases: TGTGCCAGCAGTTGGGCCCAAGATACGCAGTATTTT. The J gene is TRBJ2-3, the V gene TRBV12-3 or TRBV12-4; D uncertain. The ends were cut back, 4 bases at V and 5 bases at J, with 7 bases in the middle. This CDR3 is built from 12 residues.

The count of this clonotype is one. V and J are TRBV6-1 and TRBJ2-3; D unclear. Between the trimmed V and J ends, which lost 8 bases and 2 bases, there was a span of 11 bases. Germline loops: CDR1 MNHNS, CDR2 SASEGT. The CDR3 has 13 amino acids. The CDR3 DNA follows: TGTGCCAGCCAAAGTATAGCCACAGATACGCAGTATTTT. Translating gives CASQSIATDTQYF.

This rearrangement joins TRBV12-3 or TRBV12-4 to TRBJ2-1; a weak D match, TRBD1 (5 bases). V dropped 2 bases and J dropped 5 bases, with 10 bases sitting between them. The CDR3 spans 14 residues. The CDR3 DNA follows: TGTGCCAGCAGTTTATGGGGCCCGGACAATGAGCAGTTCTTC. Its translation: CASSLWGPDNEQFF.

This clonotype has just a few counts. The CDR3 is CASSFVSAETQYF. Written as DNA, the CDR3 is TGTGCCAGCAGTTTTGTCTCGGCGGAGACCCAGTACTTC. V is TRBV12-3 or TRBV12-4 and J is TRBJ2-5; D unresolved. Trimming left V 3 bases short and J 5 bases short, with 10 bases between. This CDR3 spans 13 amino acids.

Comments on this clonotype: The junction departs from the called germline gene at one end, perhaps through a read error. The genes are TRBV12-3 or TRBV12-4 and TRBJ2-3; weak D call: TRBD2 (6 bases). The CDR3 loop spans 14 amino acids. The DNA for the CDR3 is TGTGCCAGCACCATTAGCGGAACCTGCAATGAGCAGTTCTTT. It translates to CASTISGTCNEQFF.

This chain's CDR3 is CASSFRDRDYEQYF. Here the CDR3 DNA reads TGTGCCAGCAGTTTCCGGGACAGGGACTACGAGCAGTACTTC. The rearrangement links TRBV12-3 or TRBV12-4 to TRBJ2-1, with 9 bases lining up with TRBD1. The J call may be incorrect, as the DNA end agrees better with TRBJ2-7. The CDR3 extends over 14 amino acids.

The rearrangement uses TRBV6-1 and TRBJ2-1, with 10 bases matching TRBD2. The CDR3 contains 14 residues. Germline V lookup: CDR1 MNHNS, CDR2 SASEGT. The junction had 7 bases not matched to a gene; V was cut back by 4 bases and J by 10 bases. The CDR3, as DNA: TGTGCCAGCAGTGTGATAGCGGGGGGCTACGAGCAGTTCTTC. It yields the protein CASSVIAGGYEQFF.

CDR3 region: CATKSQSAEDTQYF. CDR3 nucleotide sequence: TGTGCCACCAAAAGCCAGTCCGCAGAGGATACGCAGTATTTT. This sequence joins TRBV7-3 and TRBJ2-3; D not resolved. Trimming took off 10 bases at V and 6 bases at J, with 20 bases between the two ends. The CDR3 contains 14 residues. CDR1 is SGHTA, CDR2 FQGTGA, per germline.

The chain couples TRBV6-5 to TRBJ2-1; D is possibly TRBD2 (6 bases). The J call is in doubt because the DNA end fits TRBJ2-5 better. CDR1 is MNHEY and CDR2 is SVGAGI in the germline V gene. The CDR3 totals 13 residues. CDR3 in amino acids: CASSLREEETQYF. The CDR3 bases are TGTGCCAGCAGTCTCAGGGAGGAAGAGACCCAGTACTTC.

By share, this clonotype ranks as large. The V call is TRBV6-1, the J call TRBJ2-4, with TRBD2 identical over 7 bases. CDR1 is MNHNS and CDR2 is SASEGT in the germline V gene. V trimming: 5 bases; J trimming: 0 bases; junction bases outside the gene matches: 1. The CDR3 is 14 residues long. CDR3 in DNA: TGTGCCAGCAGTAGCGGGATAGCCAAAAACATTCAGTACTTC. It yields the protein CASSSGIAKNIQYF.

This chain links TRBV6-1 with TRBJ1-6; D unresolved. Trimming cost V 6 bases and J 9 bases, with 18 bases left between them. CDR3 size: 15 residues. Per germline, CDR1 MNHNS and CDR2 SASEGT. The DNA of the CDR3 is TGTGCCAGCAGGCCCCGAGGCGAAGTAATTTCACCCCTCCACTTT. Encoded protein: CASRPRGEVISPLHF.

By sample fraction, this clonotype is medium-sized. This rearrangement joins TRBV27 to TRBJ2-1; D is perhaps TRBD1 (6 bases). Germline lookup yields CDR1 MNHEY and CDR2 SMNVEV (reference sequence). The V end lost 5 bases, the J end lost 10 bases, and 12 bases lay between the germline ends. The CDR3 contains 12 residues. CDR3 coding DNA: TGTGCCAGCAGTCCGCCCAGGGGCGAGCAGTTCTTC. Its protein is CASSPPRGEQFF.

Comment on this clonotype: The junction differs from germline at one of its ends, possibly a read error. The chain employs TRBV6-1 and TRBJ2-5; D is tentatively TRBD1 or TRBD2 (5 bases each). Germline V gene sequence: CDR1 MNHNS, CDR2 SASEGT. CDR3 length: 13 residues. The CDR3: CASSSQLGQAGTF. The CDR3 nucleotides read TGTGCCAGCAGTTCCCAATTGGGCCAGGCTGGGACCTTC.

This clonotype was observed a few times. The chain recombines TRBV6-1 with TRBJ2-1; D not resolved. The CDR3 totals 13 residues. The germline gives CDR1 MNHNS, CDR2 SASEGT. V was cut by 4 bases and J by 7 bases, with 11 bases left in between. Written as DNA, the CDR3 is TGTGCCAGCAGTGTTTCAGGTCTTAATGAGCAGTTCTTC. It is translated as CASSVSGLNEQFF.

This clonotype was observed many times. A much larger clone sits a single nucleotide away, making a read error possible. V gene TRBV7-6 combines with J gene TRBJ2-1; 11 nucleotides agree with TRBD1. The CDR3 is made up of 16 amino acids. Germline loops: CDR1 SGHVS, CDR2 FNYEAQ. CDR3 loop: CASSQRYMGQGETQFF. The DNA of the CDR3 is TGTGCTAGCAGCCAAAGATACATGGGACAGGGGGAGACCCAGTTCTTC.

This chain links TRBV25-1 with TRBJ2-6; D gene uncertain. This CDR3 spans 13 amino acids. CDR1 and CDR2 from the germline V gene are MGHDK and SYGVNS. The V and J ends lost 6 bases and 3 bases respectively, with 6 bases between them. CDR3 coding DNA: TGTGCCAGCAGAGGTGATGGGGCCAACGTCCTGACTTTC. Translating it yields CASRGDGANVLTF.

J is TRBJ2-3 and V is TRBV6-1; either TRBD1 or TRBD2 may fit D (5 bases each). The V gene's germline CDR1 is MNHNS and CDR2 SASEGT. The V end lost 4 bases, the J end lost 2 bases, and 10 bases lay between the germline ends. This CDR3 has 14 amino acids. The CDR3 region has the DNA TGTGCCAGCAGTGCTCGGGACCCCACAGATACGCAGTATTTT. Translated, it gives CASSARDPTDTQYF.

This chain uses TRBV7-2 with TRBJ2-2; weak D call: TRBD1 (5 bases). CDR3 size: 15 residues. V was pared by 1 base and J by 2 bases, with 8 bases between. Germline V gives CDR1 SGHTA, CDR2 FQGNSA. CDR3 DNA sequence: TGTGCCAGCAGCTTAGGTGACAGCAACACCGGGGAGCTGTTTTTT. Residues: CASSLGDSNTGELFF.

In its sample, this clonotype is medium-sized (0.01 to 0.1%). The chain links TRBV2 to TRBJ2-4; D unclear. The assigned J gene may be wrong: the sequence end matches TRBJ2-5 better. This CDR3 is built from 14 residues. The germline V gene encodes CDR1 SNHLY and CDR2 FYNNEI. The CDR3 region is CASSEFNVMETQYF. The CDR3, as DNA: TGTGCCAGCAGTGAGTTTAATGTTATGGAGACCCAGTACTTC.